This TCR beta chain was observed in a study of CD8 T cells in ankylosing spondylitis. The study's findings and limits: Peripheral blood samples showed relatively rare disease-linked clones, and these clones were CD8+. The clones that were linked to disease were reported to be significantly enriched in matched synovial fluid samples from ankylosing spondylitis patients. What appeared characteristic of ankylosing spondylitis blood was a TCR beta motif of seven to nine highly homologous variants. Reactive arthritis synovial fluid and blood previously showed some of these motif variants.

Libraries for TCR beta were made by quantitative 5'-RACE with molecular barcodes. TCRdb passed the 5' RACE reads through MiXCR, listing each CDR3 protein once. Of about 330,000 distinct CDR3 sequences listed, under 8.5% are singletons. The germline V gene encodes CDR1 SQVTM and CDR2 ANQGSEA. Trimming pared 1 base from V and 7 bases from J, leaving 13 bases between. This CDR3 region has 14 residues. This clonotype was recorded at least ten times. Its antigen is unknown. The clonotype was recovered from a male donor with ankylosing spondylitis. The sample comprised blood, either unsorted or a sorted T cell fraction (not recorded which). The chain combines TRBV29-1 with TRBJ1-4; TRBD1 might be the D (5 bases). The CDR3 region has the DNA TGCAGCGTTGAAGTGCGGGACCCCTCTGAAAAACTGTTTTTT. Protein sequence: CSVEVRDPSEKLFF.